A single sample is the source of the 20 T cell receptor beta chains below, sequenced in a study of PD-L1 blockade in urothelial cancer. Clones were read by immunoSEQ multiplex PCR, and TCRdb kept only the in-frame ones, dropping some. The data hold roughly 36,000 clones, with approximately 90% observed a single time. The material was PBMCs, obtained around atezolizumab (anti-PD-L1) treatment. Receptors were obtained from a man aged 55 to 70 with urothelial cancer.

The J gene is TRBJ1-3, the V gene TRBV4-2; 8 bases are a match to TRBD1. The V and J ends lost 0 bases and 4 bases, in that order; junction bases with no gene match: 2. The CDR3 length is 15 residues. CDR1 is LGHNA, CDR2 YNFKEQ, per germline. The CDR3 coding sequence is TGTGCCAGCAGCCAAGATCAGGGGGCAGGAAACACCATATATTTT. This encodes CASSQDQGAGNTIYF.

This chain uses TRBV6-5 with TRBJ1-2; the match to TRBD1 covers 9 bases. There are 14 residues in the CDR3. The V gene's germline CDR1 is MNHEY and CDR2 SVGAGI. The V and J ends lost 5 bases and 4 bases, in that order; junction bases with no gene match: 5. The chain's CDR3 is CASSEQGASYGYTF. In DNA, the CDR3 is TGTGCCAGCAGTGAACAGGGGGCGAGCTATGGCTACACCTTC.

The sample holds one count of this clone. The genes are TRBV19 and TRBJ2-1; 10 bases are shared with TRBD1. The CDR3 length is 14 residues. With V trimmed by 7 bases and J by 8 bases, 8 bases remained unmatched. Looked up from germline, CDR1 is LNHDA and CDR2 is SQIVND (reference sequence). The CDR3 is CASNMGQGTDEQFF. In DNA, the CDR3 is TGTGCCAGTAATATGGGACAGGGGACCGATGAGCAGTTCTTC.

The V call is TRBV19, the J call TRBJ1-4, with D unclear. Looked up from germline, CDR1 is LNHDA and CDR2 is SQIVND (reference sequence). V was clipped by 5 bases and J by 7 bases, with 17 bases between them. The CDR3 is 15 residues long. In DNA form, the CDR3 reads TGTGCCAGTAGTCCCTCGTGGACTCGGAGTGAAAAACTGTTTTTT. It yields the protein CASSPSWTRSEKLFF.

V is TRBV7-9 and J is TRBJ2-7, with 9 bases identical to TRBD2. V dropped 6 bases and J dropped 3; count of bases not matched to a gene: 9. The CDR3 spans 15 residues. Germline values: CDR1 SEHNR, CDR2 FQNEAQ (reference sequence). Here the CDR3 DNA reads TGTGCCAGCAGTCCGAGCGGGGGGCTGGACTACGAGCAGTACTTC. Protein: CASSPSGGLDYEQYF.

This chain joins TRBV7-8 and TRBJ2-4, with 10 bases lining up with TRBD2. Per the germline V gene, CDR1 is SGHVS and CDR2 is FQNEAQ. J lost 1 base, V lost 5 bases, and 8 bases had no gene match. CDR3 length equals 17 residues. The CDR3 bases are TGTGCCAGCAGCCCGCCAGCGGGAGGGCTTGCCAAAAACATTCAGTACTTC. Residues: CASSPPAGGLAKNIQYF. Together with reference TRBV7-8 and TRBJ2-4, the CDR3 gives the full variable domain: GAGVSQSPRYKVAKRGQDVALRCDPISGHVSLFWYQQALGQGPEFLTYFQNEAQLDKSGLPSDRFFAERPEGSVSTLKIQRTQQEDSAVYLCASSPPAGGLAKNIQYFGAGTRLSVL.

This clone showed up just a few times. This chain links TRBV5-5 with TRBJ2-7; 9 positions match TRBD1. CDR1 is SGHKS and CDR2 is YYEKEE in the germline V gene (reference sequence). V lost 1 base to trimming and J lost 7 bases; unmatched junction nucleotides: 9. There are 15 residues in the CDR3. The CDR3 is CASSLLHRGRGEQYF. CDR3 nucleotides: TGTGCCAGCAGCTTGCTCCACAGGGGGCGCGGGGAGCAGTACTTC.

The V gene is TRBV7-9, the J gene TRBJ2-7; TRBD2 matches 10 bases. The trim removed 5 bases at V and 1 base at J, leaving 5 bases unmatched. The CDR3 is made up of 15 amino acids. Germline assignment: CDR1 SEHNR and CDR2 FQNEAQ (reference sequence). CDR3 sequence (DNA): TGTGCCAGCAGCCCCCGGACTAGCGGTTCCTACGAGCAGTACTTC. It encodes CASSPRTSGSYEQYF.

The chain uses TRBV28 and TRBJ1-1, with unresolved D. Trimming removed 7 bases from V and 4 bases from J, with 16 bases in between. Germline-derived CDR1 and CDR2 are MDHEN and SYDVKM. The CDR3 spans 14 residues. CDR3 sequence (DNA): TGTGCCAGCACCTCAATAGGACTCGTCACTGAAGCTTTCTTT. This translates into CASTSIGLVTEAFF.

CDR3 in amino acids: CASSLTGRGRYGYTF. The CDR3 DNA sequence: TGTGCCAGCAGCTTAACTGGGAGGGGAAGGTATGGCTACACCTTC. The chain couples TRBV7-2 to TRBJ1-2; possible D gene TRBD1, 5 bases. Trimming took 2 bases from V and 5 from J, leaving 15 bases between them. The germline V gene has CDR1 SGHTA and CDR2 FQGNSA. The CDR3 is 15 residues long.

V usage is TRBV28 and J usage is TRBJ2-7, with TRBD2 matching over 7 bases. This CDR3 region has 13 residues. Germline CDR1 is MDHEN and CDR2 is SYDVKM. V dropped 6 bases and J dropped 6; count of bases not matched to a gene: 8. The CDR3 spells CASRPSGRAEQYF. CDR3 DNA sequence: TGTGCCAGCAGACCCTCAGGGAGGGCCGAGCAGTACTTC.

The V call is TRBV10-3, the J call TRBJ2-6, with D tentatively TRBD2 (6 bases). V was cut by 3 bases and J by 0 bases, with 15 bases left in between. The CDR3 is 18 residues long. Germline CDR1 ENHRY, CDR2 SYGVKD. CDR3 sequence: CAISDLSGPLSGANVLTF. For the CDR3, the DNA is TGTGCCATCAGTGATTTAAGCGGGCCCCTCTCTGGGGCCAACGTCCTGACTTTC.

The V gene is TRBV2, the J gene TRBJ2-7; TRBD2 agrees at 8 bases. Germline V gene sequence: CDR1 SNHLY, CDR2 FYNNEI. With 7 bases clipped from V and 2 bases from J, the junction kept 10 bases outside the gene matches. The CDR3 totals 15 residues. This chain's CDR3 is CASIRGGTETYEQYF. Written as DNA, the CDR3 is TGTGCCAGCATCCGCGGGGGGACGGAGACCTACGAGCAGTACTTC.

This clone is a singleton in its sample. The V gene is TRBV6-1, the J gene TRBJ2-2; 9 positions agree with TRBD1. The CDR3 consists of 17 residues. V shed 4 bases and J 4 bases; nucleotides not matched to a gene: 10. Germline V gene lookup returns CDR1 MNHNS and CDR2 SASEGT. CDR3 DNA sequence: TGTGCCAGCAGTGGGGGACAGGGATTATGGGGCACCGGGGAGCTGTTTTTT. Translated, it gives CASSGGQGLWGTGELFF.

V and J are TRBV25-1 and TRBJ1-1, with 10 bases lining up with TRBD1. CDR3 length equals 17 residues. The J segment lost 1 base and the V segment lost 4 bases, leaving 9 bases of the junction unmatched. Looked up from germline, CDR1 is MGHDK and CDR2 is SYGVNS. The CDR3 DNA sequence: TGTGCCAGCAGTGCCCCGGGACAGGGGTTCCGGAACACTGAAGCTTTCTTT. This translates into CASSAPGQGFRNTEAFF.

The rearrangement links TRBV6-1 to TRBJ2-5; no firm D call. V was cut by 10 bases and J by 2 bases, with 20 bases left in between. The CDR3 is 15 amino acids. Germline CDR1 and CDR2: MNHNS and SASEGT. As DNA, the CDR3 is TGTGCCATCCGGTCTTTGCGGATCCCACAAGAGACCCAGTACTTC. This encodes CAIRSLRIPQETQYF.

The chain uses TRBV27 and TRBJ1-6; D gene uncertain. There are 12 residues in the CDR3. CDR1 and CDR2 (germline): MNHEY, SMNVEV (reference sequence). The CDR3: CGGKVDNSPLHF. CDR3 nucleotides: TGTGGAGGGAAGGTAGACAATTCACCCCTCCACTTT.

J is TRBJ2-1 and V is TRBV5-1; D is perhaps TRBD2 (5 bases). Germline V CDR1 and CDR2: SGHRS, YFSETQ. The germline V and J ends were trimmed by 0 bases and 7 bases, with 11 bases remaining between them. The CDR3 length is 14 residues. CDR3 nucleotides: TGCGCCAGCAGCTTGGGGACTGTTGAGAATGAGCAGTTCTTC. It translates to CASSLGTVENEQFF.

CDR3 nucleotide sequence: TGTGCCAGTAGTATAGGCGGACTAGCGGGGCGAAACTACGAGCAGTACTTC. Amino acids: CASSIGGLAGRNYEQYF. The gene calls are TRBV19 and TRBJ2-7; 12 bases align to TRBD2. After removal of 1 base from V and 3 bases from J, the junction contained 7 bases not matched to a gene. This CDR3 has 17 residues. Germline loops: CDR1 LNHDA, CDR2 SQIVND (reference sequence).

The CDR3 bases are TGTGCCAGCTCACCACCGGACAGGGGCTATGGCTACACCTTC. The encoded protein is CASSPPDRGYGYTF. J is TRBJ1-2 and V is TRBV18, with 9 positions matching TRBD1. The CDR3 totals 14 residues. Germline loops: CDR1 KGHSH, CDR2 LQKENI. V lost 0 bases to trimming and J lost 4 bases; unmatched junction nucleotides: 0.